This is a list of T cell receptor beta chains from one sample in a study of cytomegalovirus exposure and HLA in healthy donors. Using immunoSEQ multiplex PCR, the repertoire was profiled, and TCRdb retains in-frame clones only, with some absent. The sample lists 180,000 or so clones; 9.5% were seen once. The sequenced material came from PBMCs. These TCRs come from a woman aged 25-40 years in good health and CMV-seropositive. CDR3s include the opening cysteine and the closing phenylalanine or tryptophan. A D gene is named only where the DNA matches it firmly. Some rows have no size entry. The others give once, few or many, or a class for an expanded clone.

V: TRBV5-1; size: few; J: TRBJ2-7; D: -; DNA: TGCGCCAGCAGCTTGTCGCAGGGAACCCCTGACGAGCAGTACTTC; CDR3: CASSLSQGTPDEQYF
V: TRBV7-6; size: few; J: TRBJ2-6; D: -; DNA: TGTGCCAGCAGCTTAGGGGGCGGTCGACCCTCTGGGGCCAACGTCCTGACTTTC; CDR3: CASSLGGGRPSGANVLTF
V: TRBV6-6; size: many; J: TRBJ2-3; D: -; DNA: TGTGCCAGCAGTTACGCGGAATGGACAGATACGCAGTATTTT; CDR3: CASSYAEWTDTQYF
V: TRBV19; size: few; J: TRBJ1-2; D: TRBD1; DNA: TGTGCCAGTAGATACCAGGGGGCGCAGGGTGGCTACACCTTC; CDR3: CASRYQGAQGGYTF
V: TRBV7-6; size: -; J: TRBJ2-1; D: TRBD2; DNA: TGTGCCAGCAGCAAAACTAGCGGGCCATACAATGAGCAGTTCTTC; CDR3: CASSKTSGPYNEQFF
V: TRBV28; size: -; J: TRBJ1-1; D: -; DNA: TGTGCCAGCAGCTACAGCAACACTGAAGCTTTCTTT; CDR3: CASSYSNTEAFF
V: TRBV5-1; size: -; J: TRBJ2-5; D: -; DNA: TGCGCCAGCAGCGTCGGTCTCCAAGAGACCCAGTACTTC; CDR3: CASSVGLQETQYF
V: TRBV27; size: -; J: TRBJ2-2; D: -; DNA: TGTGCCAGCAGTTTGGGGGCAGGGGCAGTGTCCGGGGAGCTGTTTTTT; CDR3: CASSLGAGAVSGELFF
V: TRBV18; size: few; J: TRBJ1-2; D: TRBD1; DNA: TGTGCCAGCTCACCATTAGGCGGACAGGCGAGGGACTATGGCTACACCTTC; CDR3: CASSPLGGQARDYGYTF
V: TRBV6-5; size: -; J: TRBJ1-4; D: -; DNA: TGTGCCAGCAGTTACTCGGGGGGGGTCGAAGAAAAACTGTTTTTT; CDR3: CASSYSGGVEEKLFF
V: TRBV7-9; size: -; J: TRBJ1-5; D: -; DNA: TGTGCCAGCAGCTCCGGGGGTTCAGGGCCCGGAGACCAGCCCCAGCATTTT; CDR3: CASSSGGSGPGDQPQHF
V: TRBV15; size: few; J: TRBJ1-4; D: -; DNA: TGTGCCACCAGCAGAGTTTTGAGGGAAAAACTGTTTTTT; CDR3: CATSRVLREKLFF
V: TRBV18; size: -; J: TRBJ1-5; D: -; DNA: TGTGCCAGCTCACCGGTACGGTCCCGAGGGAGTAATCAGCCCCAGCATTTT; CDR3: CASSPVRSRGSNQPQHF
V: TRBV10-3; size: few; J: TRBJ2-7; D: TRBD2; DNA: TGTGCCATCAGTGAGTCCGGGACTAGCAGATCCTACGAGCAGTACTTC; CDR3: CAISESGTSRSYEQYF
V: TRBV2; size: few; J: TRBJ2-7; D: -; DNA: TGTGCCAGCAGTGAAGCGCGGGCGGGGCCGCCTGGATTC; CDR3: CASSEARAGPPGF
V: TRBV2; size: -; J: TRBJ1-4; D: -; DNA: TGTGCCAGCAGTGAGCGGCGGGGGGCAACTAATGAAAAACTGTTTTTT; CDR3: CASSERRGATNEKLFF
V: TRBV9; size: -; J: TRBJ1-2; D: TRBD1; DNA: TGTGCCAGCAGCGTAGCTCTTCAGACAGGGAGGAATGGCTACACCTTC; CDR3: CASSVALQTGRNGYTF
V: TRBV4-1; size: -; J: TRBJ2-1; D: -; DNA: TGCGCCAGCAGCCAGCGACTCATTGGCAATGAGCAGTTCTTC; CDR3: CASSQRLIGNEQFF
V: TRBV9; size: few; J: TRBJ2-4; D: -; DNA: TGTGCCAGCAGCGTAGGGGCCTCAAGAGGGAACATTCAGTACTTC; CDR3: CASSVGASRGNIQYF
V: TRBV6-6; size: few; J: TRBJ1-1; D: -; DNA: TGTGCCAGCAGTGAACAGGGTGAAGCTTTCTTT; CDR3: CASSEQGEAFF
V: TRBV6-1; size: few; J: TRBJ2-1; D: -; DNA: TGTGCCAGCAGCCTTTTTTTACAGGGAAATGAGCAGTTCTTC; CDR3: CASSLFLQGNEQFF
V: TRBV28; size: few; J: TRBJ1-1; D: -; DNA: TGTGCCAGCAGTGCATCTGGGAGGGGGGCGTCTGAAGCTTTCTTT; CDR3: CASSASGRGASEAFF
V: TRBV15; size: -; J: TRBJ2-7; D: TRBD1; DNA: TGTGCCACCAGCAGAGGACAGGGCAATTACGAGCAGTACTTC; CDR3: CATSRGQGNYEQYF
V: TRBV4-1; size: -; J: TRBJ2-2; D: TRBD1; DNA: TGCGCCAGCAGCCAGAGACAGGGGACAAACACCGGGGAGCTGTTTTTT; CDR3: CASSQRQGTNTGELFF
V: TRBV30; size: few; J: TRBJ1-5; D: -; DNA: TGTGCCTGGAGTGAGGGGTTCAATCAGCCCCAGCATTTT; CDR3: CAWSEGFNQPQHF
V: TRBV5-1; size: -; J: TRBJ2-1; D: TRBD2; DNA: TGCGCCAGCAGCTTGGTCCCGGGACTAGCGGGAGAGGAGCAGTTCTTC; CDR3: CASSLVPGLAGEEQFF
V: TRBV25-1; size: -; J: TRBJ2-7; D: TRBD2; DNA: TGTGCCAGCAGTGTCCTAGCGGAGGCCTACGAGCAGTACTTC; CDR3: CASSVLAEAYEQYF
V: TRBV6-5; size: -; J: TRBJ2-5; D: -; DNA: TGTGCCAGCAGTTACTTCTCTCCTAGGTTCCAAGAGACCCAGTACTTC; CDR3: CASSYFSPRFQETQYF
V: TRBV7-9; size: few; J: TRBJ2-7; D: TRBD1; DNA: TGTGCCAGCAGCTCGACGCGAACAGGGGGCTTTATTCGGTACGAGCAGTACTTC; CDR3: CASSSTRTGGFIRYEQYF
V: TRBV5-1; size: few; J: TRBJ2-3; D: -; DNA: TGCGCCAGCAGCTTGGAAGACTCCAGCACAGATACGCAGTATTTT; CDR3: CASSLEDSSTDTQYF
V: TRBV29-1; size: -; J: TRBJ1-1; D: -; DNA: TGCAGCGTCCCGAGTCAATTAAAGACTGAAGCTTTCTTT; CDR3: CSVPSQLKTEAFF
V: TRBV4-2; size: few; J: TRBJ2-5; D: TRBD1; DNA: TGTGCCAGCAGCCAAGGGCAGGGGGCTTGGGGCCAAGAGACCCAGTACTTC; CDR3: CASSQGQGAWGQETQYF
V: TRBV18; size: few; J: TRBJ1-1; D: -; DNA: TGTGCCAGCTCCCAACAGGATAACACTGAAGCTTTCTTT; CDR3: CASSQQDNTEAFF
V: TRBV20-1; size: -; J: TRBJ2-1; D: -; DNA: TGCAGTGCTAGGGCCGACAATGAGCAGTTCTTC; CDR3: CSARADNEQFF
V: TRBV7-9; size: few; J: TRBJ2-3; D: -; DNA: TGTGCCAGCAGCCCGAGCGTTTGGGGCTCCTACACAGATACGCAGTATTTT; CDR3: CASSPSVWGSYTDTQYF
V: TRBV18; size: -; J: TRBJ2-7; D: -; DNA: TGTGCCAGCTCACCGGGGAGAGGGCCCTACGAGCAGTACTTC; CDR3: CASSPGRGPYEQYF
V: TRBV5-1; size: -; J: TRBJ1-2; D: TRBD1; DNA: TGCGCCAGCAGCATCGGGAAAGGGGGCAACTATGGCTACACCTTC; CDR3: CASSIGKGGNYGYTF
V: TRBV5-4; size: -; J: TRBJ2-1; D: -; DNA: TGTGCCAGCAGCCCGGACAGAAACAATGAGCAGTTCTTC; CDR3: CASSPDRNNEQFF
V: TRBV18; size: few; J: TRBJ1-3; D: -; DNA: TGTGCCAGCTCATCCTCGTCTGGAAACACCATATATTTT; CDR3: CASSSSSGNTIYF
V: TRBV5-4; size: few; J: TRBJ2-5; D: -; DNA: TGTGCCAGCAGCCGACAACACACTGAGACCCAGTACTTC; CDR3: CASSRQHTETQYF
V: TRBV5-4; size: -; J: TRBJ1-2; D: TRBD1; DNA: TGTGCCAGCAGCTTGAAGCGGGGAGACAGGGGTGGTGGCTACACCTTC; CDR3: CASSLKRGDRGGGYTF
V: TRBV6-6; size: -; J: TRBJ2-1; D: -; DNA: TGTGCCAGCAGTTACTCTGCTAGCCGGACCTACAATGAGCAGTTCTTC; CDR3: CASSYSASRTYNEQFF